One and the same sample provided the 32 T cell receptor beta chains below, sequenced in a study of cytomegalovirus exposure and HLA in healthy donors. With 60 Vbeta and 13 Jbeta primers, the PCR was carried out. Clones were sequenced by immunoSEQ multiplex PCR, and TCRdb holds only the in-frame ones, with some missing. The sample consists of fewer than 100,000 clones, approximately 77% of them appearing once. The sequenced sample was PBMCs. All receptors derive from a female donor in good health and CMV-seronegative.

This sequence joins TRBV9 and TRBJ2-3; perhaps TRBD1 as D (6 bases). The CDR3 covers 14 residues. From germline, CDR1 is SGDLS and CDR2 YYNGEE. V lost 4 bases, J lost 4 bases, and 13 bases lay in between. CDR3 protein: CASSSGGGPDTQYF. In nucleotides, the CDR3 is TGTGCCAGCAGCTCTGGGGGCGGGCCAGATACGCAGTATTTT. Full variable domain (remainder filled in from reference TRBV9 and TRBJ2-3): DSGVTQTPKHLITATGQRVTLRCSPRSGDLSVYWYQQSLDQGLQFLIQYYNGEERAKGNILERFSAQQFPDLHSELNLSSLELGDSALYFCASSSGGGPDTQYFGPGTRLTVL.

The table lists this clone with a count of one. The chain recombines TRBV19 with TRBJ2-7; possible D gene TRBD1, 6 bases. V was cut by 5 bases and J by 3 bases, with 17 bases left in between. The CDR3 runs to 15 residues. The germline V gene encodes CDR1 LNHDA and CDR2 SQIVND (reference sequence). CDR3 loop: CASSPPGQDRYEQYF. The CDR3 DNA reads TGTGCCAGTAGTCCTCCGGGACAAGATCGCTACGAGCAGTACTTC.

V usage is TRBV10-3 and J usage is TRBJ1-2, with 8 positions matching TRBD1. V dropped 5 bases and J dropped 2; count of bases not matched to a gene: 4. Germline V CDR1 and CDR2: ENHRY, SYGVKD. The CDR3 contains 14 residues. The CDR3 sequence is CAISQGAGNYGYTF. CDR3 nucleotides: TGTGCCATCAGTCAGGGGGCCGGAAACTATGGCTACACCTTC.

This clone was counted between two and nine times. The rearrangement joins TRBV5-4 to TRBJ2-7; maybe TRBD2 (6 bases). V lost 1 base and J lost 2, with 13 bases in between. This CDR3 comprises 15 residues. Per the germline V gene, CDR1 is SGHNT and CDR2 is YYREEE (reference sequence). Here the CDR3 reads CASSLMGSGAYEQYF. The CDR3 bases are TGTGCCAGCAGCTTGATGGGTAGCGGCGCCTACGAGCAGTACTTC. The variable domain in full, completed from reference TRBV5-4 and TRBJ2-7, reads ETGVTQSPTHLIKTRGQQVTLRCSSQSGHNTVSWYQQALGQGPQFIFQYYREEENGRGNFPPRFSGLQFPNYSSELNVNALELDDSALYLCASSLMGSGAYEQYFGPGTRLTVT.

This clone was recorded once. The gene calls are TRBV9 and TRBJ1-1, with D maybe TRBD1 (6 bases). CDR1 is SGDLS, CDR2 YYNGEE, per germline. Trimming removed 4 bases at V and 6 bases at J, with 19 bases between. The CDR3 covers 15 residues. The CDR3 region is CASSPPQGRGAEAFF. CDR3 sequence (DNA): TGTGCCAGCAGCCCCCCCCAGGGGAGGGGAGCTGAAGCTTTCTTT.

The chain employs TRBV28 and TRBJ2-7; D remains ambiguous. V lost 6 bases to trimming and J lost 3 bases, with 9 bases between them. The CDR3 is 12 amino acids. Germline V gives CDR1 MDHEN, CDR2 SYDVKM. CDR3 region: CASRTEIYEQYF. The CDR3 DNA follows: TGTGCCAGCAGAACAGAGATCTACGAGCAGTACTTC.

Written as DNA, the CDR3 is TGTGCCAGCTCACCGACCAGCCAGGGGACAGATACGCAGTATTTT. Its protein is CASSPTSQGTDTQYF. The chain recombines TRBV18 with TRBJ2-3, with D possibly matching TRBD1 (6 bases). The length of the CDR3 is 15 residues. Germline V gives CDR1 KGHSH, CDR2 LQKENI. Between the trimmed V and J ends, which lost 3 bases and 3 bases, there was a span of 13 bases.

This chain connects TRBV19 to TRBJ2-5, with 8 bases matching TRBD2. This CDR3 has 14 residues. In germline, CDR1 is LNHDA, CDR2 SQIVND (reference sequence). J lost 4 bases, V lost 7 bases, and 8 bases had no gene match. In DNA, the CDR3 is TGTGCCAGTAAAGGACTAGCCCTTGGAGAGACCCAGTACTTC. Its protein product is CASKGLALGETQYF.

The chain links TRBV19 to TRBJ2-7, with D tentatively TRBD2 (5 bases). Trimming took 2 bases from V and 4 from J, leaving 15 bases between them. CDR3 length equals 15 residues. Germline assignment: CDR1 LNHDA and CDR2 SQIVND (reference sequence). DNA for the CDR3: TGTGCCAGTAGTATATCGGGTCTAGCATTGTACGAGCAGTACTTC. This sequence encodes CASSISGLALYEQYF.

V is TRBV19 and J is TRBJ2-7, with 8 bases matching TRBD1. CDR1 is LNHDA and CDR2 is SQIVND in the germline V gene (reference sequence). This CDR3 region has 13 residues. The ends lost 5 bases at V and 2 bases at J; junction bases unmatched: 2. CDR3 in amino acids: CASSRTGPYEQYF. For the CDR3, the DNA is TGTGCCAGTAGTCGGACAGGGCCCTACGAGCAGTACTTC.

The rearrangement joins TRBV7-8 to TRBJ2-5, with 7 positions matching TRBD1. CDR1 and CDR2 (germline): SGHVS, FQNEAQ. The CDR3 runs to 15 residues. Germline trimming cut 4 bases from V and 1 base from J; bases unmatched to any gene: 6. CDR3 in DNA: TGTGCCAGCAGCTCCCCCGGGACAGTCCAAGAGACCCAGTACTTC. It translates to CASSSPGTVQETQYF.

The rearrangement links TRBV7-2 to TRBJ2-1; D is uncertain. Germline-derived CDR1 and CDR2 are SGHTA and FQGNSA. V was clipped by 3 bases and J by 6 bases, with 6 bases between them. The CDR3 contains 12 residues. The CDR3 DNA reads as TGTGCCAGCAGCTTGGGCAGCAATGAGCAGTTCTTC. Its translation: CASSLGSNEQFF.

The chain couples TRBV15 to TRBJ2-7; TRBD1 matches at 9 bases. Unmatched junction bases numbered 7, after V lost 5 bases and J lost 2 bases. Germline lookup yields CDR1 LNHNV and CDR2 YYDKDF (reference sequence). This CDR3 has 15 residues. The CDR3 region is CATSAGTGRAYEQYF. For the CDR3, the DNA is TGTGCCACCAGCGCAGGGACAGGGAGAGCCTACGAGCAGTACTTC.

The chain joins TRBV7-9 to TRBJ2-7; possible D gene TRBD1, 8 bases. There are 17 residues in the CDR3. The germline V gene encodes CDR1 SEHNR and CDR2 FQNEAQ (reference sequence). V was cut by 1 base and J by 3 bases, with 19 bases left in between. DNA for the CDR3: TGTGCCAGCAGCTTAGACCCTGGACAGGGAGGGAACTACGAGCAGTACTTC. It specifies CASSLDPGQGGNYEQYF.

This clone was counted ten times or more. Sequence at one end of the junction differs from germline and may be a read error. V usage is TRBV9 and J usage is TRBJ2-7; TRBD1 agrees at 7 bases. CDR3 size: 15 residues. CDR1 is SGDLS and CDR2 is YYNGEE in the germline V gene. CDR3 DNA: TGTGCCAGCAGCGCCGGGACAGCCGCCTCCTACGGGCAGTACTTC. Protein sequence: CASSAGTAASYGQYF. The full variable domain, completed using reference TRBV9 and TRBJ2-7, is DSGVTQTPKHLITATGQRVTLRCSPRSGDLSVYWYQQSLDQGLQFLIQYYNGEERAKGNILERFSAQQFPDLHSELNLSSLELGDSALYFCASSAGTAASYGQYFGPGTRLTVT.

The genes are TRBV10-1 and TRBJ2-1; D call uncertain. V lost 0 bases and J 3 bases, leaving 6 bases between the germline ends. This CDR3 is built from 14 residues. Germline loops: CDR1 WNHNN, CDR2 SYGVQD (reference sequence). The CDR3 DNA is TGCGCCAGCAGTGAGTCGGGCAGCTACAATGAGCAGTTCTTC. It specifies CASSESGSYNEQFF.

J is TRBJ1-1 and V is TRBV5-1; 7 bases line up with TRBD1. This CDR3 contains 17 residues. CDR1 and CDR2 (germline): SGHRS, YFSETQ. Unmatched junction bases numbered 11, after V lost 0 bases and J lost 3 bases. CDR3 bases: TGCGCCAGCAGCTTGGTGGAGGGGGCTCTCTTGGACACTGAAGCTTTCTTT. Translated, it gives CASSLVEGALLDTEAFF.

The V and J genes are TRBV27 and TRBJ2-3; D is unclear. Germline V gene sequence: CDR1 MNHEY, CDR2 SMNVEV (reference sequence). The CDR3 sequence is 15 residues long. V was clipped by 2 bases and J by 0 bases, with 9 bases between them. CDR3 coding DNA: TGTGCCAGCAGTTTACGGAGTACTAGCACAGATACGCAGTATTTT. It codes for CASSLRSTSTDTQYF.

V and J are TRBV6-1 and TRBJ2-1; TRBD2 matches at 11 bases. The ends lost 4 bases at V and 7 bases at J; junction bases unmatched: 6. CDR1 and CDR2 (germline): MNHNS, SASEGT. CDR3 length: 15 amino acids. CDR3 nucleotide sequence: TGTGCCAGCAGTGCTTTAGCGGGAGGGCCAAATGAGCAGTTCTTC. This sequence encodes CASSALAGGPNEQFF.

The genes are TRBV5-1 and TRBJ2-1; the match to TRBD2 covers 13 bases. The CDR3 extends over 15 amino acids. The J segment lost 7 bases and the V segment lost 2 bases, leaving 3 bases of the junction unmatched. Germline assignment: CDR1 SGHRS and CDR2 YFSETQ. Here the CDR3 reads CASSLGLAGANEQFF. In DNA form, the CDR3 reads TGCGCCAGCAGCTTAGGACTAGCGGGAGCTAATGAGCAGTTCTTC.

CDR3 DNA sequence: TGTGCCAGCACCCTGGGGGGTACCCGTACTAGGAGCTCCTACGAGCAGTACTTC. Translating gives CASTLGGTRTRSSYEQYF. The chain uses TRBV5-6 and TRBJ2-7; TRBD2 is a possible D gene (6 bases). The V end lost 6 bases, the J end lost 0 bases, and 25 bases lay between the germline ends. The germline V gene encodes CDR1 SGHDT and CDR2 YYEEEE. The CDR3 length is 18 residues.

The rearrangement joins TRBV14 to TRBJ2-7, with 7 positions matching TRBD1. In germline, CDR1 is SGHDN, CDR2 FVKESK. The CDR3 is 16 amino acids. With 1 base clipped from V and 4 bases from J, the junction kept 10 bases outside the gene matches. CDR3 sequence reads: CASSQGFRGGSYEQYF. The CDR3 DNA reads as TGTGCCAGCAGCCAAGGTTTCAGAGGGGGCAGTTACGAGCAGTACTTC.

The chain uses TRBV5-1 and TRBJ2-7; TRBD2 aligns across 8 bases. CDR3 size: 14 residues. Germline loops: CDR1 SGHRS, CDR2 YFSETQ. J gave up 3 bases and V 5 bases, and 7 bases lay outside the gene matches. Written as DNA, the CDR3 is TGCGCCAGCAGATATGAGCGGGGGTACTACGAGCAGTACTTC. This encodes CASRYERGYYEQYF.

The rearrangement joins TRBV28 to TRBJ1-4, with TRBD1 matching 9 bases. CDR1 is MDHEN and CDR2 is SYDVKM in the germline V gene. This CDR3 region has 15 residues. Germline trimming cut 4 bases from V and 6 bases from J; bases unmatched to any gene: 6. The CDR3 coding sequence is TGTGCCAGCAGTTGGGGGACAGGGACGGATGAAAAACTGTTTTTT. Translated, it gives CASSWGTGTDEKLFF.

The chain couples TRBV9 to TRBJ1-2, with 8 positions matching TRBD1. The V segment lost 0 bases and the J segment 2 bases; nucleotides outside the gene matches: 3. The CDR3 extends over 15 amino acids. Germline V gene sequence: CDR1 SGDLS, CDR2 YYNGEE. The CDR3 DNA sequence: TGTGCCAGCAGCGTAGACAGGGGGGGGAACTATGGCTACACCTTC. This sequence encodes CASSVDRGGNYGYTF.

This chain uses TRBV9 with TRBJ1-4; weak D call: TRBD1 (5 bases). Trimming shortened V by 4 bases and J by 4 bases, and 14 bases separated the two germline ends. The CDR3 consists of 15 residues. Germline CDR1 reads SGDLS; CDR2 reads YYNGEE. CDR3 sequence reads: CASSSQAGLNEKLFF. The DNA of the CDR3 is TGTGCCAGCAGCTCACAGGCGGGACTTAATGAAAAACTGTTTTTT.

The chain uses TRBV9 and TRBJ2-7; 8 nucleotides agree with TRBD1. Trimming cost V 4 bases and J 6 bases; bases outside gene matches: 9. The length of the CDR3 is 14 residues. Germline CDR1 and CDR2: SGDLS and YYNGEE. The CDR3 DNA sequence: TGTGCCAGCAGCCCCGACAGGGGAGCGAGCGAGCAGTACTTC. The encoded protein is CASSPDRGASEQYF.

The rearrangement joins TRBV9 to TRBJ2-7; 8 bases are shared with TRBD1. With 2 bases clipped from V and 7 bases from J, the junction kept 8 bases outside the gene matches. The CDR3 is made up of 14 amino acids. Germline assignment: CDR1 SGDLS and CDR2 YYNGEE. The CDR3 DNA is TGTGCCAGCAGCGTGACCGGACAGGGCCGGGAGCAGTACTTC. Residues: CASSVTGQGREQYF.

The V and J genes are TRBV9 and TRBJ2-5; 10 bases align to TRBD1. Looked up from germline, CDR1 is SGDLS and CDR2 is YYNGEE. The length of the CDR3 is 15 residues. V shed 3 bases and J 5 bases; nucleotides not matched to a gene: 7. The DNA for the CDR3 is TGTGCCAGCAGCGGCCGACAGGGGGCGGTTGAGACCCAGTACTTC. It specifies CASSGRQGAVETQYF.

This clone was detected a few times. The genes are TRBV12-2 and TRBJ2-2; the D call of TRBD2 is as the table states it, not checked on the DNA. TRBV12-2 is annotated as a pseudogene. CDR3 length: 16 amino acids. The CDR3 DNA sequence: TGTGCAAGTCGCTTAGCGAGGACTAGGCGGACCGGGGAGCTGTTTTTT. This encodes CASRLARTRRTGELFF.

This chain uses TRBV7-3 with TRBJ2-2; 11 bases align to TRBD1. This CDR3 is 17 amino acids long. Trimming removed 5 bases from V and 3 bases from J; junction bases left unmatched: 8. Per the germline V gene, CDR1 is SGHTA and CDR2 is FQGTGA. The CDR3 loop reads CASSPIGGQGDTGELFF. CDR3 in DNA: TGTGCCAGCAGCCCCATTGGGGGACAGGGGGACACCGGGGAGCTGTTTTTT.

Notes on this clone: The junction differs from germline at one of its ends, possibly a read error. V is TRBV7-9 and J is TRBJ2-5; the D gene is possibly TRBD1 (5 bases). Per the germline V gene, CDR1 is SEHNR and CDR2 is FQNEAQ (reference sequence). This CDR3 has 13 amino acids. CDR3 sequence: CSSSSGLTETQYF. Here the CDR3 DNA reads TGTTCCAGCAGCTCAGGGTTGACGGAGACCCAGTACTTC.